Given below is one T cell receptor (beta chain) in context. This sample is part of a study of blood T cell repertoires in COVID-19. Sequenced by immunoSEQ multiplex PCR; TCRdb stores in-frame clones only, minus some. This table has 150,000 or so clones, 83% appearing once. Germline-derived CDR1 and CDR2 are SGHRS and YFSETQ. With V trimmed by 0 bases and J by 4 bases, 5 bases remained unmatched. This CDR3 has 16 amino acids. This TCR came from a woman aged 60-70 years with COVID-19, enrolled during active disease. The sequenced material came from peripheral blood. The rearrangement links TRBV5-1 to TRBJ2-5; the match to TRBD2 covers 11 bases. The CDR3 sequence is CASSLEGLAGGETQYF. CDR3 sequence (DNA): TGCGCCAGCAGCTTGGAAGGGCTAGCGGGAGGAGAGACCCAGTACTTC.